This T cell receptor beta chain derives from a study of cytomegalovirus exposure and HLA in healthy donors. Per the germline V gene, CDR1 is SGHNT and CDR2 is YYREEE (reference sequence). J lost 1 base, V lost 0 bases, and 6 bases had no gene match. The CDR3 extends over 17 amino acids. The PCR made use of 60 Vbeta and 13 Jbeta primers. Some clones are missing from TCRdb's copy, which holds only in-frame ones; the method was immunoSEQ multiplex PCR. The data contain tens of thousands of clones, 70% to 80% of them singletons. Study results and limitations: Using the classifier, cytomegalovirus status was reportedly diagnosed with high specificity and sensitivity. CMV serostatus alone was available as immune exposure information. TCR beta chain V- and J-gene trimming was linked, in a later analysis, to a missense variant in DCLRE1C.

As concerns this clone: As yet, its antigen is unknown.

The donors (healthy individuals) were bone marrow donors. The sample taken for sequencing was PBMCs. The rearrangement joins TRBV5-4 to TRBJ1-2, with TRBD1 matching 10 bases. This receptor was identified in a man aged 50 or older in good health and CMV-seropositive. The CDR3 coding sequence is TGTGCCAGCAGCTTGGAAAGAGGGGACAGGGGTAACTATGGCTACACCTTC. Its protein product is CASSLERGDRGNYGYTF.